The 27 T cell receptor beta chains below all came from one sample that was sequenced in a study of blood T cell repertoires in COVID-19. The repertoire was sequenced with immunoSEQ multiplex PCR; TCRdb's copy has only in-frame clones and lacks some. Of 95,000 to 150,000 clones listed, around 70% were seen once; the top ten hold 5.5%. Input material: peripheral blood. These receptors all come from a man between 60 and 75 years old with acute or convalescent COVID-19.

The gene calls are TRBV30 and TRBJ1-2; 8 nucleotides match TRBD1. V lost 2 bases to trimming and J lost 4 bases; unmatched junction nucleotides: 3. CDR3 length: 13 amino acids. CDR1 and CDR2 from the germline V gene are GTSNPN and SVGIG (reference sequence). Here the CDR3 reads CAWSRDRPYGYTF. CDR3 bases: TGTGCCTGGAGTCGGGACAGGCCCTATGGCTACACCTTC.

This rearrangement joins TRBV2 to TRBJ1-5, with D possibly matching TRBD1 (5 bases). The CDR3 extends over 14 amino acids. The germline V gene encodes CDR1 SNHLY and CDR2 FYNNEI. V shed 5 bases and J shed 4 bases, with 12 bases lying between them. CDR3 residues: CASSFRVDNQPQHF. The CDR3 nucleotides are TGTGCCAGCAGTTTCAGGGTTGATAATCAGCCCCAGCATTTT.

This clone appeared a single time. This rearrangement joins TRBV6-4 to TRBJ1-5; D might be TRBD1 (5 bases). The CDR3 consists of 12 residues. V lost 6 bases and J lost 6, with 9 bases in between. Germline CDR1 and CDR2: MRHNA and SNTAGT. CDR3 amino acids: CASSLRVQPQHF. The CDR3 DNA reads TGTGCCAGCAGCCTCAGGGTTCAGCCCCAGCATTTT.

This sequence joins TRBV5-1 and TRBJ2-1; 7 bases line up with TRBD2. V lost 2 bases to trimming and J lost 9 bases; unmatched junction nucleotides: 11. Germline CDR1 SGHRS, CDR2 YFSETQ. The CDR3 sequence is 15 residues long. CDR3 in DNA: TGCGCCAGCAGCTTCTACAGCGGGGCCCAGGGTGAGCAGTTCTTC. Translating gives CASSFYSGAQGEQFF. The full variable domain, completed using reference TRBV5-1 and TRBJ2-1, is KAGVTQTPRYLIKTRGQQVTLSCSPISGHRSVSWYQQTPGQGLQFLFEYFSETQRNKGNFPGRFSGRQFSNSRSEMNVSTLELGDSALYLCASSFYSGAQGEQFFGPGTRLTVL.

The chain links TRBV10-2 to TRBJ2-7, with D tentatively TRBD2 (7 bases). Germline CDR1 and CDR2: WSHSY and SAAADI. The CDR3 has 14 residues. Trimming cost V 4 bases and J 4 bases, with 14 bases left between them. CDR3 residues: CASSAGGREYEQYF. CDR3 coding DNA: TGCGCCAGCAGTGCGGGGGGCAGAGAGTACGAGCAGTACTTC.

This chain links TRBV12-3 or TRBV12-4 with TRBJ2-3; 7 bases fit TRBD2. The CDR3 runs 11 residues. With V trimmed by 7 bases and J by 8 bases, 3 bases remained unmatched. The CDR3 region has the DNA TGTGCCAGCACGGAGCGGGGTACGCAGTATTTT. Translation gives CASTERGTQYF.

For the CDR3, the DNA is TGTGCCAGCAGCCCGACAAGATTGCAGGAGACCCAGTACTTC. Translated, it gives CASSPTRLQETQYF. V gene TRBV7-2 combines with J gene TRBJ2-5; no clear D gene. Between the trimmed V and J ends, which lost 5 bases and 5 bases, there was a span of 15 bases. The CDR3 is 14 residues long. Germline V gene sequence: CDR1 SGHTA, CDR2 FQGNSA.

This rearrangement joins TRBV19 to TRBJ2-1, with TRBD1 as a possible D gene (5 bases). Trimming took 1 base from V and 14 from J, leaving 15 bases between them. The V gene's germline CDR1 is LNHDA and CDR2 SQIVND (reference sequence). This CDR3 region has 13 residues. CDR3 sequence reads: CASSIGWEGAEFF. CDR3 DNA: TGTGCCAGTAGTATAGGATGGGAAGGGGCTGAGTTCTTC.

This clone has only a few counts. This chain uses TRBV5-6 with TRBJ2-1, with TRBD2 matching 8 bases. The CDR3 runs 15 residues. Per germline, CDR1 SGHDT and CDR2 YYEEEE. The trim removed 4 bases at V and 6 bases at J, leaving 9 bases unmatched. The CDR3 DNA reads as TGTGCCAGCAGCGGGGGACTAGGGCAAGTCAATGAGCAGTTCTTC. As protein: CASSGGLGQVNEQFF.

The rearrangement links TRBV19 to TRBJ1-1, with D tentatively TRBD1 (6 bases). Germline CDR1 LNHDA, CDR2 SQIVND (reference sequence). CDR3 length: 14 amino acids. The germline V and J ends were trimmed by 6 bases and 0 bases, with 11 bases remaining between them. For the CDR3, the DNA is TGTGCCAGTAGAATGGGGGGGCTGAACACTGAAGCTTTCTTT. It translates to CASRMGGLNTEAFF.

The CDR3 nucleotides read TGTGCCAGCAGCTCTCGGGACAGGGTTAGGAGTGAGCAGTTCTTC. It codes for CASSSRDRVRSEQFF. The rearrangement joins TRBV11-2 to TRBJ2-1; 9 bases are a match to TRBD1. Germline V gene lookup returns CDR1 SGHAT and CDR2 FQNNGV. After removal of 4 bases from V and 9 bases from J, the junction contained 10 bases not matched to a gene. The CDR3 length is 15 residues.

This chain connects TRBV12-5 to TRBJ1-5; no clear D gene. The CDR3 runs 17 residues. Trimming removed 1 base from V and 0 bases from J, with 13 bases in between. In germline, CDR1 is LGHNT, CDR2 FRNRAP. The CDR3 DNA is TGTGCTAGTGGTTTGGCCTTACCAGCGGATAGCAATCAGCCCCAGCATTTT. Translating gives CASGLALPADSNQPQHF.

V is TRBV18 and J is TRBJ2-7; possible D gene TRBD2, 5 bases. Germline assignment: CDR1 KGHSH and CDR2 LQKENI. The CDR3 has 14 residues. V was pared by 3 bases and J by 0 bases, with 9 bases between. The CDR3 DNA is TGTGCCAGCTCACCGTCTGAGGGCTCCTACGAGCAGTACTTC. Translation: CASSPSEGSYEQYF.

At least ten counts were recorded for this clone. Other DNA sequences in this sample translate to the same CDR3. The chain carries TRBV30 and TRBJ1-5, with 10 bases that match TRBD1. With 5 bases clipped from V and 7 bases from J, the junction kept 5 bases outside the gene matches. Per the germline V gene, CDR1 is GTSNPN and CDR2 is SVGIG (reference sequence). CDR3 length: 13 amino acids. Here the CDR3 reads CAWGTGARQPQHF. CDR3 coding DNA: TGTGCCTGGGGGACAGGGGCCAGGCAGCCCCAGCATTTT.

The rearrangement joins TRBV24-1 to TRBJ2-3; 11 bases match TRBD2. The CDR3 has 16 residues. Per germline, CDR1 KGHDR and CDR2 SFDVKD. With 4 bases clipped from V and 4 bases from J, the junction kept 6 bases outside the gene matches. The CDR3 region is CATSDYIAGGPDTQYF. The CDR3 nucleotides are TGTGCCACCAGTGACTACATAGCGGGGGGGCCAGATACGCAGTATTTT.

This clone was seen more than once but under ten times. The chain couples TRBV9 to TRBJ1-6; TRBD1 matches 10 bases. The germline V gene has CDR1 SGDLS and CDR2 YYNGEE. V trimming: 8 bases; J trimming: 10 bases; junction bases outside the gene matches: 9. This CDR3 has 14 residues. CDR3 protein: CASQGTGVFSPLHF. CDR3 in DNA: TGTGCCAGTCAAGGGACAGGGGTCTTCTCACCCCTCCACTTT.

On this clone itself: Germline and junction disagree at one end, which may indicate a read error. The chain has TRBV3-1 (or the pseudogene TRBV3-2) and TRBJ2-7; 14 bases match TRBD2. CDR1 is LGHDT and CDR2 is YNNKEL in the germline V gene (reference sequence). The CDR3 has 14 residues. For the CDR3, the DNA is TGTGCCAGCAGCGGCTCCGGGACTAGCGGGAGTACGCACTTC. Translation gives CASSGSGTSGSTHF.

This clone showed up just a few times. CDR3 nucleotides: TGTGCCAGTAGTATACTGGGACAGGCGGGTAGACGCTACACCTTC. Translating gives CASSILGQAGRRYTF. The J gene is TRBJ1-2, the V gene TRBV19; 8 bases match TRBD1. The CDR3 is 15 residues long. The V and J ends lost 2 bases and 9 bases, in that order; junction bases with no gene match: 11. Germline CDR1 and CDR2: LNHDA and SQIVND (reference sequence).

The chain has TRBV3-1 (or the pseudogene TRBV3-2) and TRBJ2-3; 7 nucleotides align to TRBD1. Germline CDR1 and CDR2: LGHDT and YNNKEL (reference sequence). V lost 1 base, J lost 0 bases, and 7 bases stayed unmatched. The CDR3 is made up of 17 amino acids. CDR3 sequence: CASSQVPGQASTDTQYF. In DNA, the CDR3 is TGTGCCAGCAGCCAAGTTCCCGGACAGGCAAGCACAGATACGCAGTATTTT.

The chain combines TRBV4-1 with TRBJ1-5; 10 bases fit TRBD1. The CDR3 runs to 17 residues. V lost 0 bases to trimming and J lost 4 bases; unmatched junction nucleotides: 6. Germline-derived CDR1 and CDR2 are MGHRA and YSYEKL. CDR3 coding DNA: TGCGCCAGCAGCCAAGACCAGACAGGGGGCACAAATCAGCCCCAGCATTTT. It specifies CASSQDQTGGTNQPQHF.

The rearrangement uses TRBV19 and TRBJ1-1; no clear D. The CDR3 sequence is 14 residues long. Germline CDR1 is LNHDA and CDR2 is SQIVND (reference sequence). V was cut by 3 bases and J by 1 base, with 9 bases left in between. As DNA, the CDR3 is TGTGCCAGTAGTATCCCGAGTTCGAACACTGAAGCTTTCTTT. Translating gives CASSIPSSNTEAFF.

The chain recombines TRBV28 with TRBJ2-3; 13 bases fit TRBD2. Germline CDR1 and CDR2: MDHEN and SYDVKM. The CDR3 has 19 amino acids. The junction had 14 bases not matched to a gene; V was cut back by 3 bases and J by 5 bases. CDR3 amino acids: CASSFPLKTSGRAQDTQYF. The CDR3 DNA sequence: TGTGCCAGCAGTTTTCCCCTTAAAACTAGCGGGAGGGCCCAAGATACGCAGTATTTT.

The genes are TRBV7-3 and TRBJ1-2; the D is unclear. The V end lost 2 bases, the J end lost 4 bases, and 14 bases lay between the germline ends. Germline lookup yields CDR1 SGHTA and CDR2 FQGTGA. The CDR3 runs 15 residues. Here the CDR3 DNA reads TGTGCCAGCAGCTTAGGGCCGGGGAATATCTATGGCTACACCTTC. Translating gives CASSLGPGNIYGYTF.

The chain is built from TRBV19 and TRBJ1-5; a weak D match, TRBD1 (5 bases). Trimming cost V 7 bases and J 0 bases, with 10 bases left between them. Germline V gene lookup returns CDR1 LNHDA and CDR2 SQIVND (reference sequence). The CDR3 consists of 14 residues. CDR3 residues: CASTGGGSNQPQHF. In DNA form, the CDR3 reads TGTGCCAGTACCGGGGGGGGTAGCAATCAGCCCCAGCATTTT. The complete variable domain, with remaining parts taken from reference TRBV19 and TRBJ1-5, reads DGGITQSPKYLFRKEGQNVTLSCEQNLNHDAMYWYRQDPGQGLRLIYYSQIVNDFQKGDIAEGYSVSREKKESFPLTVTSAQKNPTAFYLCASTGGGSNQPQHFGDGTRLSIL.

The V and J genes are TRBV19 and TRBJ2-7; 7 bases are a match to TRBD2. The CDR3 covers 14 residues. Germline V CDR1 and CDR2: LNHDA, SQIVND (reference sequence). V dropped 5 bases and J dropped 1; count of bases not matched to a gene: 5. CDR3 nucleotides: TGTGCCAGTAGTCAGGGCGGGGGTTCCTACGAGCAGTACTTC. It encodes CASSQGGGSYEQYF.

The V call is TRBV4-1, the J call TRBJ2-7; 7 nucleotides align to TRBD2. The junction had 3 bases not matched to a gene; V was cut back by 1 base and J by 0 bases. The germline CDR1 and CDR2 sequences are MGHRA and YSYEKL. This CDR3 is 15 amino acids long. The CDR3 region is CASSQGEGPSYEQYF. DNA for the CDR3: TGCGCCAGCAGCCAAGGGGAGGGTCCCTCCTACGAGCAGTACTTC.

This chain joins TRBV5-3 and TRBJ1-6, with 7 positions matching TRBD1. TRBV5-3 is recorded as an ORF, its role being uncertain. J gave up 4 bases and V 2 bases, and 9 bases lay outside the gene matches. The CDR3 runs to 17 residues. CDR3 region: CARSFCFRGDYNSPLHF. The DNA for the CDR3 is TGTGCCAGAAGCTTTTGCTTCAGGGGGGATTATAATTCACCCCTCCACTTT.